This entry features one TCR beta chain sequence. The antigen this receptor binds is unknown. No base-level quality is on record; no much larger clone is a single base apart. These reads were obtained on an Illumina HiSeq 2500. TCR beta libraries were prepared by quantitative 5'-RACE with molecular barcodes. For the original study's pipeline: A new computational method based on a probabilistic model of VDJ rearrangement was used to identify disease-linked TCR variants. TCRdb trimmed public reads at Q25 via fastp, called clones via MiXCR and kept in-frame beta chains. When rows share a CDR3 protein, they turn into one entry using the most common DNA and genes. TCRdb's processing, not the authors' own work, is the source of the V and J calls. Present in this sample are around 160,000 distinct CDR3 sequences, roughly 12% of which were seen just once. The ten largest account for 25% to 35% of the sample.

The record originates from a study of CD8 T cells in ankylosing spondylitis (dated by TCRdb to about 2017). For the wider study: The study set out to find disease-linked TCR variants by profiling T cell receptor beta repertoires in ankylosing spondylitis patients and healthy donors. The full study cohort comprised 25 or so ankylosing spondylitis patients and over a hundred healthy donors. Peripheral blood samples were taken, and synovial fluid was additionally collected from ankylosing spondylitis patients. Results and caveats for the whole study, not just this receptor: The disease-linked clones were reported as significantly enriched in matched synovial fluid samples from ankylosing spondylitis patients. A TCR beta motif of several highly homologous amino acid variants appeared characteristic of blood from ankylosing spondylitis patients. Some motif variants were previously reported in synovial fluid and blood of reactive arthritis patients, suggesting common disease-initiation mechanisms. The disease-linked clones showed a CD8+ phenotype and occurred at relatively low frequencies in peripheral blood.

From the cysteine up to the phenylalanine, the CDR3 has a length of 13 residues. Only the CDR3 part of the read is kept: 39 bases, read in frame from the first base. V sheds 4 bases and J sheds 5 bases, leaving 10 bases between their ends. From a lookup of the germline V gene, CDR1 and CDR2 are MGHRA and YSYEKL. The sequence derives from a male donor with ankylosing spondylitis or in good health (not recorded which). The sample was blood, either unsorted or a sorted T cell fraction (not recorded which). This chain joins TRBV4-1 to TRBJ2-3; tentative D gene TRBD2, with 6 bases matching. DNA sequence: TGCGCCAGCAGCCCCCCTAGCGAAGATACGCAGTATTTT. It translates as CASSPPSEDTQYF.